This TCR beta chain is from a study of shared clonotypes between healthy human individuals. Sequencing was performed with immunoSEQ multiplex PCR; in TCRdb, only in-frame clones are kept and a portion is missing. The repertoire consists of 2 million to 2.5 million clones, with under 97% occurring once and the leading ten covering approximately 0.13%. This clone was detected only once. The CDR3 runs to 13 residues. Germline CDR1 SEHNR, CDR2 FQNEAQ (reference sequence). Trimming shortened V by 5 bases and J by 1 base, and 9 bases separated the two germline ends. Sequenced: naive CD4+ T cells sorted from blood. Documented subset: CD45RA+ positively selected. The rearrangement links TRBV7-9 to TRBJ2-7; D remains ambiguous. The sequence was collected from a man aged 18 to 30 in good health. CDR3 amino acids: CASSADTSYEQYF. The CDR3 region has the DNA TGTGCCAGCAGCGCCGACACGTCCTACGAGCAGTACTTC. Full variable domain (rest looked up from reference TRBV7-9 and TRBJ2-7): DTGVSQNPRHKITKRGQNVTFRCDPISEHNRLYWYRQTLGQGPEFLTYFQNEAQLEKSRLLSDRFSAERPKGSFSTLEIQRTEQGDSAMYLCASSADTSYEQYFGPGTRLTVT.